What follows are 3 T cell receptor beta chains derived from one specimen sequenced in a study of neoadjuvant anti-PD-1 for oral cavity cancer. Clones were sequenced by immunoSEQ multiplex PCR, and TCRdb holds only the in-frame ones, with some missing. The table includes some 14,000 clones, just under 75% detected once. Described time point: after neoadjuvant nivolumab, at surgical resection. Sequencing used PBMCs, obtained after nivolumab (anti-PD-1) treatment. Receptors were obtained from a person aged 35-79 years with oral cavity squamous cell carcinoma.

The V gene is TRBV5-1, the J gene TRBJ2-7, with D tentatively TRBD1 (5 bases). The V end was cut by 3 bases, the J end by 2 bases, with 12 bases between. The length of the CDR3 is 14 residues. The germline CDR1 and CDR2 sequences are SGHRS and YFSETQ. The CDR3 coding sequence is TGCGCCAGCAGCTCTGACAGACATCCCTACGAGCAGTACTTC. It codes for CASSSDRHPYEQYF.

The chain uses TRBV7-9 and TRBJ1-4; D is perhaps TRBD1 (5 bases). Germline values: CDR1 SEHNR, CDR2 FQNEAQ (reference sequence). The CDR3 totals 15 residues. With 5 bases removed from V and 6 bases from J, the gap between germline ends came to 16 bases. The CDR3 DNA reads as TGTGCCAGCAGCATCGGCCCATCCAGGGATGAAAAACTGTTTTTT. It translates to CASSIGPSRDEKLFF.

The rearrangement joins TRBV18 to TRBJ1-5, with unresolved D. V was cut by 2 bases and J by 0 bases, with 14 bases left in between. CDR1 KGHSH and CDR2 LQKENI come from the germline V gene. The CDR3 spans 17 residues. The DNA of the CDR3 is TGTGCCAGCTCACCAACTCGGGTCTTAGATAGCAATCAGCCCCAGCATTTT. Protein product: CASSPTRVLDSNQPQHF.